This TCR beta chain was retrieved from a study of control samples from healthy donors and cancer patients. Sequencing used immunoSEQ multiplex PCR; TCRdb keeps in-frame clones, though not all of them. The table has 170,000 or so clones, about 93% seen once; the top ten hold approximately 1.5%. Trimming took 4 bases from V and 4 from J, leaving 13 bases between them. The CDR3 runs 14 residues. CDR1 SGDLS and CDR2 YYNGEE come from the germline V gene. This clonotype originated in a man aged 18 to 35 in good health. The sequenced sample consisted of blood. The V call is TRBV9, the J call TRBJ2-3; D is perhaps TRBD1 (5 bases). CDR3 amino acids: CASSPRVGADTQYF. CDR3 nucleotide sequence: TGTGCCAGCAGCCCCAGGGTTGGTGCAGATACGCAGTATTTT.